Shown below are 30 T cell receptor beta chains from a single sample sequenced in a study of blood T cell repertoires in COVID-19. Profiled with immunoSEQ multiplex PCR; TCRdb holds only in-frame clones, not every one. The sample records about 200,000 clones, 94% being singletons. Source material: peripheral blood. The receptors stem from a man aged 30 to 39 with COVID-19, enrolled during active disease.

This chain connects TRBV6-2 or TRBV6-3 to TRBJ1-1; no clear D gene. The CDR3 has 13 amino acids. With 2 bases removed from V and 0 bases from J, the gap between germline ends came to 4 bases. CDR1 MNHEY and CDR2 SVGEGT come from the germline V gene. The CDR3 nucleotides are TGTGCCAGCAGTTACCGTCTGAACACTGAAGCTTTCTTT. Its protein is CASSYRLNTEAFF.

The chain joins TRBV12-3 or TRBV12-4 to TRBJ1-5, with TRBD1 as a possible D gene (5 bases). Trimming left V 7 bases short and J 8 bases short, with 12 bases between. The CDR3 spans 12 residues. CDR3 amino acids: CASTLRGEPQHF. The CDR3, as DNA: TGTGCCAGCACCTTACGGGGGGAGCCCCAGCATTTT.

The chain employs TRBV27 and TRBJ2-7; 9 bases fit TRBD2. Germline CDR1 and CDR2: MNHEY and SMNVEV (reference sequence). The CDR3 is made up of 17 amino acids. J lost 3 bases, V lost 2 bases, and 11 bases had no gene match. DNA for the CDR3: TGTGCCAGCAGTTTAAGTACCCGGGATAGCGGGGGCTACGAGCAGTACTTC. As protein: CASSLSTRDSGGYEQYF.

This chain links TRBV4-1 with TRBJ2-5, with TRBD1 matching 7 bases. CDR1 and CDR2 from the germline V gene are MGHRA and YSYEKL. J gave up 7 bases and V 0 bases, and 14 bases lay outside the gene matches. This CDR3 has 17 residues. CDR3 sequence reads: CASSQDPQGVGLGTQYF. In nucleotides, the CDR3 is TGCGCCAGCAGCCAAGACCCGCAGGGGGTAGGTCTTGGGACCCAGTACTTC.

This chain connects TRBV5-1 to TRBJ1-4, with TRBD1 identical over 7 bases. The CDR3 totals 15 residues. Germline assignment: CDR1 SGHRS and CDR2 YFSETQ. V lost 8 bases and J lost 0; bases outside the gene matches: 7. Written as DNA, the CDR3 is TGCGCCAGTAAAGGGGGCCGTGCAACTAATGAAAAACTGTTTTTT. Translation: CASKGGRATNEKLFF. Variable domain in full (rest from reference TRBV5-1 and TRBJ1-4): KAGVTQTPRYLIKTRGQQVTLSCSPISGHRSVSWYQQTPGQGLQFLFEYFSETQRNKGNFPGRFSGRQFSNSRSEMNVSTLELGDSALYLCASKGGRATNEKLFFGSGTQLSVL.

The rearrangement joins TRBV7-9 to TRBJ1-1; D possibly corresponds to TRBD1 (6 bases). Trimming cost V 5 bases and J 10 bases, with 23 bases left between them. This CDR3 is 15 amino acids long. CDR1 and CDR2 (germline): SEHNR, FQNEAQ (reference sequence). CDR3 DNA: TGTGCCAGCAGCCCGCTGGGGCAGGGGAGCTTTTCAGCTTTCTTT. This translates into CASSPLGQGSFSAFF.

This chain uses TRBV19 with TRBJ2-2, with 10 positions matching TRBD1. The CDR3 runs 15 residues. V was clipped by 6 bases and J by 4 bases; unmatched bases: 5. Germline CDR1 LNHDA, CDR2 SQIVND (reference sequence). In DNA form, the CDR3 reads TGTGCCAGTAGGAAGGGACAGGGGAGCACCGGGGAGCTGTTTTTT. This translates into CASRKGQGSTGELFF.

This chain connects TRBV3-1 (or the pseudogene TRBV3-2) to TRBJ1-2, with 8 bases aligning to TRBD1. J lost 5 bases, V lost 5 bases, and 13 bases had no gene match. CDR1 is LGHDT, CDR2 YNNKEL, per germline (reference sequence). The CDR3 length is 16 residues. This CDR3 is CASSDPRVDREYGYTF. CDR3 nucleotides: TGTGCCAGCAGCGACCCTCGCGTGGACAGGGAGTATGGCTACACCTTC.

The chain combines TRBV21-1 with TRBJ1-5; the D segment call TRBD1 is taken from the table without a DNA check. TRBV21-1 is marked as a pseudogene. The CDR3 totals 16 residues. The CDR3 loop reads CASSKGGQGASQPQHF. CDR3 in DNA: TGTGCCAGCAGCAAAGGGGGACAGGGGGCGAGTCAGCCCCAGCATTTT.

The V gene is TRBV2, the J gene TRBJ1-1, with TRBD1 matching 7 bases. CDR3 size: 13 residues. Germline CDR1 reads SNHLY; CDR2 reads FYNNEI. The V and J ends lost 9 bases and 3 bases, in that order; junction bases with no gene match: 7. The CDR3 region has the DNA TGTGCCAGAAAAATCGGACAGGACACTGAAGCTTTCTTT. Protein: CARKIGQDTEAFF.

In this sample, this clone turned up once. V usage is TRBV12-3 or TRBV12-4 and J usage is TRBJ1-5; the D is unclear. Trimming removed 3 bases from V and 6 bases from J, with 3 bases in between. This CDR3 contains 11 residues. CDR3 sequence: CASSFGQPQHF. CDR3 bases: TGTGCCAGCAGTTTCGGTCAGCCCCAGCATTTT.

The chain has TRBV11-2 and TRBJ2-7, with TRBD2 matching over 10 bases. The length of the CDR3 is 14 residues. J lost 4 bases, V lost 3 bases, and 3 bases had no gene match. Germline V gives CDR1 SGHAT, CDR2 FQNNGV. CDR3 in DNA: TGTGCCAGCAGCTTCAGCGGGGGGGCTTACGAGCAGTACTTC. This gives the protein CASSFSGGAYEQYF. Drawing the rest from reference TRBV11-2 and TRBJ2-7, the complete variable domain is EAGVAQSPRYKIIEKRQSVAFWCNPISGHATLYWYQQILGQGPKLLIQFQNNGVVDDSQLPKDRFSAERLKGVDSTLKIQPAKLEDSAVYLCASSFSGGAYEQYFGPGTRLTVT.

The chain uses TRBV5-1 and TRBJ2-4; 12 bases align to TRBD1. Germline trimming cut 0 bases from V and 3 bases from J; bases unmatched to any gene: 13. The CDR3 extends over 20 amino acids. Germline V lookup: CDR1 SGHRS, CDR2 YFSETQ. The CDR3 loop is CASSLAGGQGASLGKNIQYF. CDR3 nucleotides: TGCGCCAGCAGCTTGGCCGGGGGACAGGGGGCGTCGTTGGGCAAAAACATTCAGTACTTC.

The V gene is TRBV7-9, the J gene TRBJ2-5; D remains ambiguous. The CDR3 length is 15 residues. The V gene's germline CDR1 is SEHNR and CDR2 FQNEAQ (reference sequence). Trimming stripped 1 base from V and 2 bases from J, with 11 bases between. CDR3 coding DNA: TGTGCCAGCAGCTTAGTCTTTGGGCAACAAGAGACCCAGTACTTC. Translation gives CASSLVFGQQETQYF.

The chain's CDR3 is CASSYLDRAGDTQYF. CDR3 bases: TGTGCCAGCAGTTACCTAGACAGGGCGGGAGATACGCAGTATTTT. V is TRBV6-5 and J is TRBJ2-3, with TRBD1 matching 7 bases. Trimming removed 2 bases from V and 5 bases from J; junction bases left unmatched: 7. The CDR3 is 15 amino acids. Looked up from germline, CDR1 is MNHEY and CDR2 is SVGAGI.

The chain recombines TRBV4-1 with TRBJ1-5; a weak D match, TRBD1 (5 bases). The germline gives CDR1 MGHRA, CDR2 YSYEKL. V lost 0 bases, J lost 2 bases, and 8 bases lay in between. This CDR3 is built from 15 residues. The CDR3 region has the DNA TGCGCCAGCAGCCAAGATGGAGGGGGCAATCAGCCCCAGCATTTT. It specifies CASSQDGGGNQPQHF.

V usage is TRBV6-1 and J usage is TRBJ1-3; D might be TRBD1 (5 bases). V was shortened by 2 bases and J by 0 bases, with 5 bases between the two germline ends. This CDR3 spans 14 amino acids. CDR1 is MNHNS and CDR2 is SASEGT in the germline V gene. In nucleotides, the CDR3 is TGTGCCAGCAGTGAACAGGGCTCTGGAAACACCATATATTTT. Translated, it gives CASSEQGSGNTIYF.

This clone appeared once. The rearrangement uses TRBV11-2 and TRBJ2-7; D remains unclear. Germline loops: CDR1 SGHAT, CDR2 FQNNGV. V lost 5 bases, J lost 1 base, and 6 bases lay in between. The CDR3 consists of 12 residues. The CDR3 nucleotides read TGTGCCAGCAGCCAGGTATCCTACGAGCAGTACTTC. Amino acids: CASSQVSYEQYF.

This clone was counted a single time. The chain recombines TRBV25-1 with TRBJ1-1; D gene ambiguous. V was clipped by 6 bases and J by 7 bases, with 9 bases between them. Per the germline V gene, CDR1 is MGHDK and CDR2 is SYGVNS. There are 11 residues in the CDR3. CDR3 protein: CASSPISEAFF. The CDR3 nucleotides are TGTGCCAGCAGCCCGATTAGTGAAGCTTTCTTT.

This chain uses TRBV12-3 or TRBV12-4 with TRBJ1-5; 8 nucleotides match TRBD1. Unmatched junction bases numbered 4, after V lost 5 bases and J lost 7 bases. The CDR3 contains 13 residues. The CDR3 loop reads CASSTGGPQPQHF. In DNA, the CDR3 is TGTGCCAGCAGTACAGGGGGGCCCCAGCCCCAGCATTTT.

The J gene is TRBJ1-2, the V gene TRBV15; possible D gene TRBD1, 6 bases. The CDR3 runs 13 residues. Germline lookup yields CDR1 LNHNV and CDR2 YYDKDF (reference sequence). V was clipped by 5 bases and J by 7 bases, with 14 bases between them. CDR3 nucleotide sequence: TGTGCCACCAGCCCAGGACAGTGGATTGGCTACACCTTC. Protein: CATSPGQWIGYTF.

The J gene is TRBJ2-5, the V gene TRBV18; possibly TRBD2 for D (6 bases). V was clipped by 2 bases and J by 2 bases, with 9 bases between them. There are 14 residues in the CDR3. Germline V gene sequence: CDR1 KGHSH, CDR2 LQKENI. CDR3 DNA: TGTGCCAGCTCACCATCCGGGGGTCAAGAGACCCAGTACTTC. Its translation is CASSPSGGQETQYF.

The V and J genes are TRBV7-9 and TRBJ1-2; unclear D gene. V was clipped by 11 bases and J by 10 bases, with 14 bases between them. Germline lookup yields CDR1 SEHNR and CDR2 FQNEAQ (reference sequence). CDR3 size: 10 residues. The CDR3 DNA follows: TGTGCCCTAGCGGCGCAGGCCTACACCTTC. This sequence encodes CALAAQAYTF.

The V call is TRBV19, the J call TRBJ2-7; 9 bases line up with TRBD1. The CDR3 loop spans 16 amino acids. V lost 3 bases, J lost 0 bases, and 6 bases stayed unmatched. Germline V gene lookup returns CDR1 LNHDA and CDR2 SQIVND (reference sequence). The CDR3 DNA reads as TGTGCCAGTAGTATGAGTCGGACAGGGGTCTCCTACGAGCAGTACTTC. As protein: CASSMSRTGVSYEQYF. Together with reference TRBV19 and TRBJ2-7, the CDR3 gives the full variable domain: DGGITQSPKYLFRKEGQNVTLSCEQNLNHDAMYWYRQDPGQGLRLIYYSQIVNDFQKGDIAEGYSVSREKKESFPLTVTSAQKNPTAFYLCASSMSRTGVSYEQYFGPGTRLTVT.

The chain couples TRBV2 to TRBJ1-3; D remains unclear. This CDR3 comprises 16 residues. Trimming removed 7 bases from V and 0 bases from J, with 16 bases in between. Germline V CDR1 and CDR2: SNHLY, FYNNEI. The chain's CDR3 is CASMRPGATSGNTIYF. As DNA, the CDR3 is TGTGCCAGCATGCGGCCGGGAGCAACCTCTGGAAACACCATATATTTT.

As regards this clone: Its ends do not fully match the called genes, so a read error is possible. The J gene is TRBJ2-7, the V gene TRBV2; D is perhaps TRBD1 (5 bases). This CDR3 is built from 12 residues. Germline CDR1 SNHLY, CDR2 FYNNEI. CDR3 amino acids: CASSALKQAVGF. CDR3 nucleotide sequence: TGTGCCAGCAGTGCCCTAAAACAGGCTGTTGGCTTC.

V usage is TRBV5-1 and J usage is TRBJ1-2; D perhaps matches TRBD1 (5 bases). V was cut by 6 bases and J by 4 bases, with 10 bases left in between. The CDR3 consists of 12 residues. Germline lookup yields CDR1 SGHRS and CDR2 YFSETQ. CDR3: CASTGDSYGYTF. The CDR3 DNA reads as TGCGCCAGCACAGGCGACAGCTATGGCTACACCTTC.

The chain joins TRBV2 to TRBJ2-5; a weak D match, TRBD2 (6 bases). Germline CDR1 SNHLY, CDR2 FYNNEI. Between the trimmed V and J ends, which lost 4 bases and 1 base, there was a span of 7 bases. The CDR3 has 13 residues. The CDR3 here is CASSGGLQETQYF. The DNA of the CDR3 is TGTGCCAGCAGTGGGGGACTCCAAGAGACCCAGTACTTC.

The genes are TRBV18 and TRBJ1-1; 7 bases are a match to TRBD1. Germline V gene lookup returns CDR1 KGHSH and CDR2 LQKENI. Trimming cost V 6 bases and J 5 bases; bases outside gene matches: 9. The CDR3 is 14 residues long. The CDR3: CASSQGESGTEAFF. The CDR3 DNA follows: TGTGCCAGCTCCCAGGGGGAATCGGGGACTGAAGCTTTCTTT.

The count of this clone is one. The chain carries TRBV4-1 and TRBJ1-5; 12 nucleotides line up with TRBD1. After removal of 1 base from V and 2 bases from J, the junction contained 3 bases not matched to a gene. The CDR3 contains 17 residues. Germline V lookup: CDR1 MGHRA, CDR2 YSYEKL. In DNA form, the CDR3 reads TGCGCCAGCAGCCAAGGGGGACAGGGGGCGGGCAATCAGCCCCAGCATTTT. As protein: CASSQGGQGAGNQPQHF.